A selection of T cell receptor beta chains follows, all from one sample in a study of blood T cell repertoires in COVID-19. Data came from immunoSEQ multiplex PCR; TCRdb stores just in-frame clones and leaves some out. The sample carries 200,000 to 250,000 clones, around 88% recorded once. The material sequenced was peripheral blood. These receptor sequences come from a man of 80 years or more with acute or convalescent COVID-19. Each CDR3 is given with its conserved first and last residue. The order of the fields is V gene, J gene, CDR3 protein.

TRBV6-4	TRBJ1-2	CASSDRLKPVSGGYTF
TRBV29-1	TRBJ2-5	CSVEEGAETQYF
TRBV6-4	TRBJ2-3	CASSTLAGGTTDTQYF
TRBV28	TRBJ1-6	CASSLRGSPLHF
TRBV3-1/TRBV3-2	TRBJ2-1	CASSQVVRGTSNEQFF
TRBV10-2	TRBJ2-7	CASSTGEFYEQYF
TRBV15	TRBJ2-7	CATSSAGGPYEQYF
TRBV3-1/TRBV3-2	TRBJ1-6	CASSPRDINSPLHF
TRBV5-4	TRBJ1-2	CASSLTGGPNYGYTF
TRBV5-4	TRBJ1-6	CASSLGGQGDSPLHF
TRBV3-1/TRBV3-2	TRBJ1-2	CASSQGANSNYGYTF
TRBV5-1	TRBJ1-1	CASKWGPNTEAFF
TRBV3-1/TRBV3-2	TRBJ2-7	CASSQGQGAYYEQYF
TRBV9	TRBJ2-1	CASSVTGTSGAEQFF
TRBV29-1	TRBJ2-2	CSARGVEVNTGELFF
TRBV6-5	TRBJ2-3	CASSSWTSPDTQYF
TRBV19	TRBJ1-5	CASSMTGVATQPQHF
TRBV27	TRBJ2-3	CASTQTGGGTDTQYF
TRBV6-5	TRBJ1-2	CASSPTGSLYYGYTF
TRBV28	TRBJ1-5	CASKNGNGNQPQHF
TRBV19	TRBJ2-2	CASSIYTGELFF
TRBV9	TRBJ2-5	CASSAYAGLAGVQETQYF
TRBV11-2	TRBJ1-1	CASSPIRALQGAEAFF
TRBV18	TRBJ1-1	CASSQWDRADTEAFF
TRBV5-1	TRBJ1-2	CASSPSGTGSYGYTF
TRBV19	TRBJ1-1	CASSIQSTQNTEAFF
TRBV27	TRBJ1-2	CASSLRTLKDYTF
TRBV19	TRBJ1-1	CASTVYGYRGKMNTEAFF
TRBV6-6	TRBJ1-2	CASTRDSNYGYTF
TRBV7-2	TRBJ2-1	CASSFGRNEQFF
TRBV7-2	TRBJ2-5	CASSLHRQETQYF